A selection of T cell receptor beta chains follows, all from one sample in a study of cytomegalovirus exposure and HLA in healthy donors. Profiling relied on immunoSEQ multiplex PCR, and the TCRdb table lists in-frame clones only, not all of them. This sample has about 130,000 clones, with roughly 74% found just once. The material sequenced was PBMCs. Receptors were obtained from a woman between 45 and 65 years old in good health and CMV-seropositive. Both conserved end residues are part of each CDR3. Each record gives: J gene, V gene, D gene, clone size, CDR3 DNA, CDR3 protein. The D gene is left open where the match is weak. Not every row has a clone size; where given, it reads once, few, many or a size class.

j_gene: TRBJ1-2
v_gene: TRBV27
d_gene: TRBD1
abundance: -
CDR3nt: TGTGCCAGCAGTTGGGACAGGGTTTCTCCCTATGGCTACACCTTC
CDR3aa: CASSWDRVSPYGYTF

j_gene: TRBJ2-4
v_gene: TRBV6-6
d_gene: TRBD2
abundance: -
CDR3nt: TGTGCCAGCAGTTACCCGGCGGGGGGGGCTGACATTCAGTACTTC
CDR3aa: CASSYPAGGADIQYF

j_gene: TRBJ1-2
v_gene: TRBV5-1
d_gene: -
abundance: -
CDR3nt: TGCGCCAGCAGCTCCCTGGGGGAGGCAGGGCATAACTATGGCTACACCTTC
CDR3aa: CASSSLGEAGHNYGYTF

j_gene: TRBJ2-1
v_gene: TRBV27
d_gene: -
abundance: -
CDR3nt: TGTGCCATCCAGGGGGGCAATGAGCAGTTCTTC
CDR3aa: CAIQGGNEQFF

j_gene: TRBJ2-1
v_gene: TRBV9
d_gene: -
abundance: -
CDR3nt: TGTGCCAGCAGCGCCTTAACAGGGAACAATGAGCAGTTCTTC
CDR3aa: CASSALTGNNEQFF

j_gene: TRBJ1-2
v_gene: TRBV6-6
d_gene: TRBD1
abundance: few
CDR3nt: TGTGCCAGCAGCTACGGACAGGGGGCCATCGGGGGCTACACCTTC
CDR3aa: CASSYGQGAIGGYTF

j_gene: TRBJ2-3
v_gene: TRBV11-2
d_gene: -
abundance: once
CDR3nt: TGTGCCAGCAGCCCTAACACAGATACGCAGTATTTT
CDR3aa: CASSPNTDTQYF

j_gene: TRBJ2-5
v_gene: TRBV7-9
d_gene: TRBD2
abundance: -
CDR3nt: TGTGCCAGCAGCTTAGGGGCGGGAGACTGGGAGACCCAGTACTTC
CDR3aa: CASSLGAGDWETQYF

j_gene: TRBJ1-2
v_gene: TRBV5-3
d_gene: -
abundance: -
CDR3nt: TGTGCCAGAAGCCTTTCTCCCCGGGACGGGGGATTCTATGGCTACACCTTC
CDR3aa: CARSLSPRDGGFYGYTF

j_gene: TRBJ1-3
v_gene: TRBV18
d_gene: -
abundance: -
CDR3nt: TGTGCCAGCTCACCATTGCCGCAACTCTCTGGAAACACCATATATTTT
CDR3aa: CASSPLPQLSGNTIYF

j_gene: TRBJ1-2
v_gene: TRBV15
d_gene: -
abundance: -
CDR3nt: TGTGCCACCAGCAGAGATCCAGGGTCCTATGGCTACACCTTC
CDR3aa: CATSRDPGSYGYTF

j_gene: TRBJ1-2
v_gene: TRBV28
d_gene: -
abundance: -
CDR3nt: TGTGCCAGCAGTTCACTGAAGGCGGGTCGTGGCTACACCTTC
CDR3aa: CASSSLKAGRGYTF

j_gene: TRBJ1-1
v_gene: TRBV9
d_gene: -
abundance: -
CDR3nt: TGTGCCAGCAGCGTAGCGGTAGGGGTGCTGAACACTGAAGCTTTCTTT
CDR3aa: CASSVAVGVLNTEAFF

j_gene: TRBJ1-5
v_gene: TRBV7-2
d_gene: -
abundance: -
CDR3nt: TGTGCCAGCAGCTGGGCCTCAATCGCCGGCAATCAGCCCCAGCATTTT
CDR3aa: CASSWASIAGNQPQHF

j_gene: TRBJ2-7
v_gene: TRBV7-8
d_gene: -
abundance: -
CDR3nt: TGTGCCAGCAGCCTACTCTCTCGGGGAAAGCCCTACGAGCAGTACTTC
CDR3aa: CASSLLSRGKPYEQYF

j_gene: TRBJ2-5
v_gene: TRBV7-2
d_gene: TRBD1
abundance: -
CDR3nt: TGTGCCAGCAGCCCCGGGACAGGGAAGGGTGAGACCCAGTACTTC
CDR3aa: CASSPGTGKGETQYF

j_gene: TRBJ1-4
v_gene: TRBV5-8
d_gene: TRBD1
abundance: once
CDR3nt: TGTGCCAGCAGCTTAGGCCAGGGGGCCGCAAAACTGTTTTTT
CDR3aa: CASSLGQGAAKLFF

j_gene: TRBJ2-7
v_gene: TRBV5-8
d_gene: -
abundance: -
CDR3nt: TGTGCCAGCACCGCGTCTCGGGAGCAGTACTTC
CDR3aa: CASTASREQYF

j_gene: TRBJ1-5
v_gene: TRBV28
d_gene: TRBD1
abundance: once
CDR3nt: TGTGCCAGCAGCGCAGGGGGCAGTGCACAATGGCAGCCCCAGCATTTT
CDR3aa: CASSAGGSAQWQPQHF

j_gene: TRBJ2-7
v_gene: TRBV19
d_gene: TRBD2
abundance: -
CDR3nt: TGTGCCATTTACCCCTGGGTGGGGGGGATGGTTAGGTACTACGAGCAGTACTTC
CDR3aa: CAIYPWVGGMVRYYEQYF

j_gene: TRBJ1-3
v_gene: TRBV19
d_gene: TRBD1
abundance: -
CDR3nt: TGTGCCAGTATGGGACAGTCAGAAAATGGAAACACCATATATTTT
CDR3aa: CASMGQSENGNTIYF

j_gene: TRBJ1-1
v_gene: TRBV6-5
d_gene: -
abundance: -
CDR3nt: TGTGCCAGCAGTTCAGGGTCGTTCGGCACTGAAGCTTTCTTT
CDR3aa: CASSSGSFGTEAFF

j_gene: TRBJ1-2
v_gene: TRBV19
d_gene: -
abundance: -
CDR3nt: TGTGCCAGTAGCGACTACAGAATTAATAACTATGGCTACACCTTC
CDR3aa: CASSDYRINNYGYTF

j_gene: TRBJ1-6
v_gene: TRBV5-6
d_gene: -
abundance: -
CDR3nt: TGTGCCAGCAGCTTGTTACAGAATAATTCACCCCTCCACTTT
CDR3aa: CASSLLQNNSPLHF

j_gene: TRBJ2-7
v_gene: TRBV7-2
d_gene: -
abundance: once
CDR3nt: TGTGCCAGCAGCTTTTCTAGAACCTACGAGCAGTACTTC
CDR3aa: CASSFSRTYEQYF

j_gene: TRBJ1-1
v_gene: TRBV6-5
d_gene: TRBD1
abundance: -
CDR3nt: TGTGCCAGCAGTTTTCGACAGGGCGCTAAAGCTTTCTTT
CDR3aa: CASSFRQGAKAFF

j_gene: TRBJ1-4
v_gene: TRBV2
d_gene: TRBD1
abundance: few
CDR3nt: TGTGCCAGCATCCCCATCGGGACAGGGGGGGAAAAACTGTTTTTT
CDR3aa: CASIPIGTGGEKLFF

j_gene: TRBJ1-3
v_gene: TRBV2
d_gene: -
abundance: -
CDR3nt: TGTGCCAGCAGTGGGGGGGCTGGAAACACCATATATTTT
CDR3aa: CASSGGAGNTIYF

j_gene: TRBJ1-4
v_gene: TRBV18
d_gene: -
abundance: -
CDR3nt: TGTGCCAGCTCACCACCCTCAGGGAGGATGGATGAAAAACTGTTTTTT
CDR3aa: CASSPPSGRMDEKLFF

j_gene: TRBJ2-3
v_gene: TRBV9
d_gene: TRBD2
abundance: -
CDR3nt: TGTGCCAGCAGCCGACTAGCGGGGGGGCCCCGCACAGATACGCGGTATTTT
CDR3aa: CASSRLAGGPRTDTRYF

j_gene: TRBJ2-2
v_gene: TRBV27
d_gene: TRBD2
abundance: -
CDR3nt: TGTGCCAGCAGTTATGGGGTAGCGGGGGGTCCCGGGGAGCTGTTTTTT
CDR3aa: CASSYGVAGGPGELFF

j_gene: TRBJ2-3
v_gene: TRBV5-1
d_gene: -
abundance: -
CDR3nt: TGCGCCAGCAGCTTGGTCCTAGCGCGGGATACGCAGTATTTT
CDR3aa: CASSLVLARDTQYF

j_gene: TRBJ1-3
v_gene: TRBV30
d_gene: -
abundance: -
CDR3nt: TGTGCCTGGACGGGCTCTGGAAACACCATATATTTT
CDR3aa: CAWTGSGNTIYF

j_gene: TRBJ1-5
v_gene: TRBV28
d_gene: -
abundance: few
CDR3nt: TGTGCCAGCACCTCACTGAATGCGGTCCATCAGCCCCAGCATTTT
CDR3aa: CASTSLNAVHQPQHF

j_gene: TRBJ2-3
v_gene: TRBV4-2
d_gene: TRBD2
abundance: -
CDR3nt: TGTGCCAGCAGCCAGGTAGCGGGGGCCCACACAGATACGCAGTATTTT
CDR3aa: CASSQVAGAHTDTQYF

j_gene: TRBJ1-5
v_gene: TRBV12-2
d_gene: -
abundance: -
CDR3nt: TGTGCAAGTCGTTACAGGGGCACCATGGGGTGTATGAGCAATCAGCCCCAGCATTTT
CDR3aa: CASRYRGTMGCMSNQPQHF

j_gene: TRBJ1-2
v_gene: TRBV10-3
d_gene: -
abundance: few
CDR3nt: TGTGCCATCACCCAAGGGGATGGCTACACCTTC
CDR3aa: CAITQGDGYTF

j_gene: TRBJ1-2
v_gene: TRBV19
d_gene: -
abundance: -
CDR3nt: TGTGCCAGTAGTATCTCGGGGGTTAACTATGGCTACACCTTC
CDR3aa: CASSISGVNYGYTF

j_gene: TRBJ2-1
v_gene: TRBV11-1
d_gene: -
abundance: -
CDR3nt: TGTGCCAGCAGCTTGGGACTTAACAATGAGCAGTTCTTC
CDR3aa: CASSLGLNNEQFF

j_gene: TRBJ1-5
v_gene: TRBV2
d_gene: -
abundance: -
CDR3nt: TGTGCCAGCAGTGGAGGGGGTCAGCCCCAGCATTTT
CDR3aa: CASSGGGQPQHF

j_gene: TRBJ1-2
v_gene: TRBV7-9
d_gene: TRBD1
abundance: -
CDR3nt: TGTGCCAGCAGCCCATCGGGACAGGCTAACTATGGCTACACCTTC
CDR3aa: CASSPSGQANYGYTF

j_gene: TRBJ2-5
v_gene: TRBV29-1
d_gene: -
abundance: -
CDR3nt: TGCAGCGTAGGAGACAGGGAGACCCAGTACTTC
CDR3aa: CSVGDRETQYF

j_gene: TRBJ1-2
v_gene: TRBV27
d_gene: -
abundance: once
CDR3nt: TGTGCCAGCAGTTTATCTGGGGACACCCTAGAGTATGGCTACACCTTC
CDR3aa: CASSLSGDTLEYGYTF

j_gene: TRBJ1-6
v_gene: TRBV30
d_gene: -
abundance: -
CDR3nt: TGTGCCTGGAGTGTATTCCGGGATTCACCCCTCCACTTT
CDR3aa: CAWSVFRDSPLHF

j_gene: TRBJ2-2
v_gene: TRBV7-9
d_gene: TRBD2
abundance: -
CDR3nt: TGTTCCAGCAGCCCTCGACTAGCGGGGGGCCAAGGGGAGCTGTTTTTT
CDR3aa: CSSSPRLAGGQGELFF

j_gene: TRBJ1-1
v_gene: TRBV7-6
d_gene: -
abundance: -
CDR3nt: TGTGCCAGCAGCTTAGGCGGAGGGGCTGCAGGAAGCACTGAAGCTTTCTTT
CDR3aa: CASSLGGGAAGSTEAFF

j_gene: TRBJ2-2
v_gene: TRBV6-4
d_gene: TRBD1
abundance: -
CDR3nt: TGTGCCAGCAGTACAATGCAGGGGGTCGGGGAGCTGTTTTTT
CDR3aa: CASSTMQGVGELFF

j_gene: TRBJ2-1
v_gene: TRBV7-2
d_gene: TRBD1
abundance: -
CDR3nt: TGTGCCAGCAGCAAGGGACAGGGGCAATACAATGAGCAGTTCTTC
CDR3aa: CASSKGQGQYNEQFF